This TCR beta chain was obtained from a study of blood T cell repertoires in COVID-19. Turning to the study itself: Samples of COVID-19 (acute and convalescent) were obtained from the United States, Italy and Spain. The analysed material was cDNA or gDNA that came from T cells, B-cell-depleted T cells, or PBMCs.

Only in-frame clones appear in the TCRdb table, and some are missing; sequencing was by immunoSEQ multiplex PCR. The sample has roughly 53,000 clones, approximately 90% seen once. Germline CDR1 is KGHSY and CDR2 is FQNENV. This CDR3 comprises 13 residues. Between the trimmed V and J ends, which lost 6 bases and 6 bases, there was a span of 9 bases. The sequenced material came from peripheral blood. The chain links TRBV16 to TRBJ1-6, with no clear D. The receptor was derived from a man in his fifties or sixties with acute or convalescent COVID-19. CDR3 coding DNA: TGTGCCAGCAGGAGGGCCTCTAATTCACCCCTCCACTTT. Protein sequence: CASRRASNSPLHF.